This entry lists 16 T cell receptor beta chains sequenced from one sample in a study of blood T cells in healthy people across ages. Through a sample-barcoded 5' primer and a J-beta primer mix, a second PCR was run for roughly 6 to 11 cycles. One entry per CDR3 protein, called by TCRdb with MiXCR from the 5' RACE reads. The table lists some 800,000 distinct CDR3 sequences, about 42% of them singletons, with roughly a fifth in the top ten. Sequenced: blood. The receptor source for this set is a man aged 60 to 75 in good health.

This clonotype was seen a few times. The rearrangement uses TRBV30 and TRBJ1-2; 8 bases are a match to TRBD1. Germline assignment: CDR1 GTSNPN and CDR2 SVGIG (reference sequence). The trim removed 0 bases at V and 7 bases at J, leaving 7 bases unmatched. The CDR3 has 14 residues. The CDR3 DNA reads TGTGCCTGGAGTGTACGGGACAGGCTCTCTGGCTACACCTTC. This encodes CAWSVRDRLSGYTF.

The chain recombines TRBV4-3 with TRBJ2-2; D unclear. Trimming stripped 0 bases from V and 3 bases from J, with 5 bases between. This CDR3 region has 14 residues. Germline V gives CDR1 LGHNA, CDR2 YSLEER. The CDR3: CASSQEADTGELFF. The CDR3 nucleotides read TGCGCCAGCAGCCAAGAGGCAGACACCGGGGAGCTGTTTTTT.

The V call is TRBV7-2, the J call TRBJ1-1, with 8 bases lining up with TRBD1. Per the germline V gene, CDR1 is SGHTA and CDR2 is FQGNSA. CDR3 length equals 14 residues. V shed 7 bases and J 4 bases; nucleotides not matched to a gene: 8. The CDR3: CASILNRGGTEAFF. CDR3 coding DNA: TGTGCCAGCATCCTAAACAGGGGGGGCACTGAAGCTTTCTTT.

The chain carries TRBV20-1 and TRBJ1-1; D uncertain. V lost 0 bases to trimming and J lost 7 bases, with 12 bases between them. In germline, CDR1 is DFQATT, CDR2 SNEGSKA (reference sequence). The CDR3 runs to 13 residues. The CDR3 region is CSARDRWVIEAFF. CDR3 coding DNA: TGCAGTGCTAGAGATCGGTGGGTCATTGAAGCTTTCTTT.

At least ten counts were recorded for this clonotype. The chain is built from TRBV9 and TRBJ2-4, with 7 bases identical to TRBD1. V lost 4 bases to trimming and J lost 0 bases; unmatched junction nucleotides: 19. CDR3 length: 20 amino acids. Germline CDR1 SGDLS, CDR2 YYNGEE. The CDR3 loop reads CASSPGQEKTTFLAKNIQYF. The CDR3 DNA reads as TGTGCCAGCAGCCCAGGACAGGAAAAGACTACATTTCTAGCCAAAAACATTCAGTACTTC.

The CDR3 DNA reads TGCAGTGCTAGGAAGGACAGGGCTAGCGAGCAGTACTTC. Its protein is CSARKDRASEQYF. This chain uses TRBV20-1 with TRBJ2-1, with 8 positions matching TRBD1. The J call is doubtful: the DNA matches TRBJ2-7 better. The V gene's germline CDR1 is DFQATT and CDR2 SNEGSKA (reference sequence). The CDR3 consists of 13 residues.

The chain joins TRBV27 to TRBJ1-6, with D uncertain. Germline values: CDR1 MNHEY, CDR2 SMNVEV (reference sequence). CDR3 size: 13 residues. Trimming stripped 2 bases from V and 8 bases from J, with 7 bases between. The CDR3 DNA reads TGTGCCAGCAGTTTAAGAGGGCATTCACCCCTCCACTTT. Translated, it gives CASSLRGHSPLHF.

The rearrangement uses TRBV27 and TRBJ2-1; D remains ambiguous. The J call may be in error: the DNA end matches TRBJ2-7 better. The length of the CDR3 is 17 residues. Germline V CDR1 and CDR2: MNHEY, SMNVEV (reference sequence). Written as DNA, the CDR3 is TGTGCCAGCAGTTTATTTCCAGACCGTACCTCCTACAATGAGCAGTACTTC. This gives the protein CASSLFPDRTSYNEQYF.

CDR3 in amino acids: CASSYIQSEKTQYF. The CDR3 DNA is TGTGCCAGCAGTTACATACAGAGCGAAAAGACCCAGTACTTC. The rearrangement uses TRBV6-5 and TRBJ2-5, with unresolved D. The V end lost 2 bases, the J end lost 6 bases, and 13 bases lay between the germline ends. The CDR3 contains 14 residues. From germline, CDR1 is MNHEY and CDR2 SVGAGI.

The chain has TRBV5-1 and TRBJ2-1, with D possibly being TRBD1 or TRBD2 (6 bases each). The V gene's germline CDR1 is SGHRS and CDR2 YFSETQ. The CDR3 contains 15 residues. V lost 4 bases and J lost 5, with 16 bases in between. The CDR3 loop is CASSNRDLLDNEQFF. The CDR3 nucleotides read TGCGCCAGCAGCAACAGGGACTTACTTGACAATGAGCAGTTCTTC.

This clonotype was recorded only once. CDR3 bases: TGTGCCAGCAGTTGGGCAGCTGGAGCTTTCTTT. Translation: CASSWAAGAFF. The rearrangement uses TRBV12-3 or TRBV12-4 and TRBJ1-1; D remains ambiguous. Between the trimmed V and J ends, which lost 4 bases and 10 bases, there was a span of 10 bases. This CDR3 is 11 amino acids long.

This clonotype was counted a few times. This chain uses TRBV20-1 with TRBJ2-7, with a possible D match to TRBD1 (6 bases). Per germline, CDR1 DFQATT and CDR2 SNEGSKA (reference sequence). The CDR3 runs 14 residues. The germline V and J ends were trimmed by 4 bases and 2 bases, with 15 bases remaining between them. The CDR3 region is CSATPRDITYEQYF. The DNA of the CDR3 is TGCAGTGCTACTCCCCGGGACATCACCTACGAGCAGTACTTC.

This rearrangement joins TRBV4-1 to TRBJ2-7; 7 nucleotides align to TRBD1. The J call is in doubt because the DNA end fits TRBJ2-5 better. The germline V gene has CDR1 MGHRA and CDR2 YSYEKL. The CDR3 extends over 15 amino acids. CDR3 nucleotides: TGCGCCAGCAGCCAAGATCGGGGACAGAAAGAGACCCAGTACTTC. Translated: CASSQDRGQKETQYF.

There are a few counts of this clonotype. V and J are TRBV7-9 and TRBJ1-1; D unresolved. This CDR3 is built from 14 residues. Trimming pared 5 bases from V and 5 bases from J, leaving 15 bases between. CDR1 and CDR2 (germline): SEHNR, FQNEAQ (reference sequence). The CDR3 DNA reads TGTGCCAGCAGCCCACCACGAACATATACTGAAGCTTTCTTT. It encodes CASSPPRTYTEAFF. The variable domain in full, with the rest retrieved from reference TRBV7-9 and TRBJ1-1, is DTGVSQNPRHKITKRGQNVTFRCDPISEHNRLYWYRQTLGQGPEFLTYFQNEAQLEKSRLLSDRFSAERPKGSFSTLEIQRTEQGDSAMYLCASSPPRTYTEAFFGQGTRLTVV.

CDR3 coding DNA: TGCGCCAGCAGCCTCGGGACAGGGGCTACCGGGGAGCTGTTTTTT. Its protein product is CASSLGTGATGELFF. The V call is TRBV4-1, the J call TRBJ2-2; 10 bases map to TRBD1. Germline values: CDR1 MGHRA, CDR2 YSYEKL. V lost 4 bases, J lost 5 bases, and 4 bases stayed unmatched. This CDR3 spans 15 amino acids.

The chain joins TRBV20-1 to TRBJ2-5, with D possibly called TRBD1 or TRBD2 (6 bases each). Germline V CDR1 and CDR2: DFQATT, SNEGSKA (reference sequence). The CDR3 has 15 amino acids. V was clipped by 1 base and J by 3 bases, with 15 bases between them. The CDR3 DNA sequence: TGCAGTGCTAGAGCGGAAACGGGGGCAAAAGAGACCCAGTACTTC. It yields the protein CSARAETGAKETQYF.